The rows below give T cell receptor beta chains drawn from one sample of a study of shared clonotypes between healthy human individuals. Repertoires were generated with immunoSEQ multiplex PCR, while TCRdb's copy carries only in-frame clones and drops some. The data hold 2 million to 2.5 million clones, with approximately 94% observed a single time. Sample: naive CD4+ T cells sorted from blood. These TCRs come from a young man in good health. Each CDR3 is given with its conserved first and last residue. Size is stated for part of the rows, as once, few or many counts, or as a class when the clone is expanded.

>TRBJ1-4|TRBV19|-
CASIGQNNEKLFF
>TRBJ1-6|TRBV6-6|-
CASSRGTENNSPLHF
>TRBJ2-7|TRBV5-4|-
CASSLSPGTGDGSYEQYF
>TRBJ2-3|TRBV28|-
CASCSPGQGTDTQYF
>TRBJ2-5|TRBV5-1|-
CASRAGPEGQETQYF
>TRBJ2-7|TRBV4-3|-
CASSQDRTGRDEQYF
>TRBJ2-1|TRBV11-2|-
CAGRASNNEQFF
>TRBJ2-3|TRBV12-5|-
CASGLQGIGTDTQYF
>TRBJ1-2|TRBV30|-
CAWSVEPVGLYGYTF
>TRBJ1-3|TRBV7-9|-
CASSPDRLSGNTIYF
>TRBJ2-2|TRBV19|-
CASSPGLARTGELFF
>TRBJ1-1|TRBV6-5|-
CASSYLGREVAFF
>TRBJ2-5|TRBV30|-
CAWSGGTQGETQYF
>TRBJ2-3|TRBV28|once
CASSTWVAGDSTDTQYF
>TRBJ2-7|TRBV5-6|-
CASSPISASYEQYF
>TRBJ1-4|TRBV5-1|-
CASSLEGGREKLFF
>TRBJ1-6|TRBV5-6|-
CASSLRGGNSPLHF
>TRBJ2-1|TRBV10-1|once
CASSEGGGSYNEQFF
>TRBJ2-3|TRBV5-4|-
CASSSPSPGLGTDTQYF
>TRBJ2-7|TRBV10-3|-
CAISESTGGNEQYF
>TRBJ1-1|TRBV29-1|-
CSVDQGRGTEAFF
>TRBJ2-1|TRBV2|-
CASSVSINEQFF
>TRBJ2-5|TRBV15|-
CATSVKETQYF
>TRBJ1-3|TRBV6-5|once
CASRAGAGNTIYF
>TRBJ1-1|TRBV7-9|-
CASSLGLTQPLMNTEAFF
>TRBJ2-4|TRBV7-2|-
CASSLRENIQYF
>TRBJ1-4|TRBV11-2|-
CASSLMNPVKLFF
>TRBJ1-1|TRBV7-9|-
CASSLAGGNTEAFF
>TRBJ2-1|TRBV2|-
CASITGTGKGGQFF
>TRBJ2-7|TRBV25-1|-
CASSEWAGEQYF
>TRBJ1-1|TRBV28|-
CASSSARDRNTEAFF
>TRBJ1-6|TRBV7-2|-
CASSLRGTYNSPLHF
>TRBJ2-3|TRBV7-2|-
CASSLSLAGPSRSTDTQYF
>TRBJ2-5|TRBV27|-
CASSQGLAGVRRTQYF
>TRBJ1-1|TRBV19|-
CASSIGDGEAFF
>TRBJ2-2|TRBV7-2|-
CASREGQPNTGELFF
>TRBJ2-4|TRBV10-2|-
CASSDQSGDSEYF
>TRBJ2-2|TRBV6-5|-
CASKQLAGNTGELFF
>TRBJ1-6|TRBV28|-
CASSFVGGAPLGYNSPLHF
>TRBJ2-1|TRBV5-4|-
CASSLGRTSGNNEQFF
>TRBJ2-1|TRBV11-2|-
CASSLDLFTGQQFF
>TRBJ2-7|TRBV19|-
CASNEGAGPYEQYF
>TRBJ1-2|TRBV6-1|-
CASRQSQGVNGYTF
>TRBJ1-3|TRBV6-1|-
CASGGRSGNTIYF
>TRBJ1-1|TRBV25-1|once
CASSGTGQGFTEAFF
>TRBJ1-3|TRBV28|once
CASTGNTIYF
>TRBJ1-5|TRBV30|-
CAWSVTGGDQPQHF
>TRBJ1-5|TRBV30|-
CAWSNLGSQPQHF
>TRBJ1-4|TRBV18|-
CASSPSGVDEKLFF
>TRBJ1-5|TRBV5-6|-
CASSHYRGNQPQHF
>TRBJ2-7|TRBV6-1|-
CASSEGQGVTYEQYF
>TRBJ1-5|TRBV19|-
CASSIVGGDTDQPQHF
>TRBJ2-5|TRBV7-9|-
CASSLPTETAYQETQYF
>TRBJ1-5|TRBV6-1|-
CASSEPTGWGQPQHF
>TRBJ1-4|TRBV27|-
CASSLLAADEKLFF